The clone carrying this T cell receptor (beta chain) was detected a few times. Its antigen is still unknown. The sample originates from a study of T cells in Graves' hyperthyroidism and ophthalmopathy. Exclusions: uncontrolled infection, other autoimmune disease, pregnancy, lactation. The ends lost 6 bases at V and 4 bases at J; junction bases unmatched: 8. Germline-derived CDR1 and CDR2 are SGHTA and FQGTGA. The CDR3 is 14 residues long. Authors of the study amplified TCR beta CDR3 regions from RNA transcripts. The HTBI set primed first-round TCR CDR3 RT-PCR. Using its own MiXCR run on the multiplex PCR reads, TCRdb lists one record per CDR3 protein. The sample shows almost 600,000 distinct CDR3 sequences, about 14% of them seen only once. Study-wide results and limits: Separating ophthalmopathy from stable hyperthyroidism was achieved by a 13 V-J model. The model forecast ophthalmopathy, anticipating it by a median about 6.5 months before onset.

The material sequenced was blood. This sequence joins TRBV7-3 and TRBJ1-2; the match to TRBD1 covers 7 bases. This receptor was taken from a woman aged 30 to 39 with Graves' hyperthyroidism that later progressed to Graves' ophthalmopathy. The CDR3 is CASSFDRAGYGYTF. The CDR3 DNA reads as TGTGCCAGCAGTTTCGACAGGGCGGGCTATGGCTACACCTTC.